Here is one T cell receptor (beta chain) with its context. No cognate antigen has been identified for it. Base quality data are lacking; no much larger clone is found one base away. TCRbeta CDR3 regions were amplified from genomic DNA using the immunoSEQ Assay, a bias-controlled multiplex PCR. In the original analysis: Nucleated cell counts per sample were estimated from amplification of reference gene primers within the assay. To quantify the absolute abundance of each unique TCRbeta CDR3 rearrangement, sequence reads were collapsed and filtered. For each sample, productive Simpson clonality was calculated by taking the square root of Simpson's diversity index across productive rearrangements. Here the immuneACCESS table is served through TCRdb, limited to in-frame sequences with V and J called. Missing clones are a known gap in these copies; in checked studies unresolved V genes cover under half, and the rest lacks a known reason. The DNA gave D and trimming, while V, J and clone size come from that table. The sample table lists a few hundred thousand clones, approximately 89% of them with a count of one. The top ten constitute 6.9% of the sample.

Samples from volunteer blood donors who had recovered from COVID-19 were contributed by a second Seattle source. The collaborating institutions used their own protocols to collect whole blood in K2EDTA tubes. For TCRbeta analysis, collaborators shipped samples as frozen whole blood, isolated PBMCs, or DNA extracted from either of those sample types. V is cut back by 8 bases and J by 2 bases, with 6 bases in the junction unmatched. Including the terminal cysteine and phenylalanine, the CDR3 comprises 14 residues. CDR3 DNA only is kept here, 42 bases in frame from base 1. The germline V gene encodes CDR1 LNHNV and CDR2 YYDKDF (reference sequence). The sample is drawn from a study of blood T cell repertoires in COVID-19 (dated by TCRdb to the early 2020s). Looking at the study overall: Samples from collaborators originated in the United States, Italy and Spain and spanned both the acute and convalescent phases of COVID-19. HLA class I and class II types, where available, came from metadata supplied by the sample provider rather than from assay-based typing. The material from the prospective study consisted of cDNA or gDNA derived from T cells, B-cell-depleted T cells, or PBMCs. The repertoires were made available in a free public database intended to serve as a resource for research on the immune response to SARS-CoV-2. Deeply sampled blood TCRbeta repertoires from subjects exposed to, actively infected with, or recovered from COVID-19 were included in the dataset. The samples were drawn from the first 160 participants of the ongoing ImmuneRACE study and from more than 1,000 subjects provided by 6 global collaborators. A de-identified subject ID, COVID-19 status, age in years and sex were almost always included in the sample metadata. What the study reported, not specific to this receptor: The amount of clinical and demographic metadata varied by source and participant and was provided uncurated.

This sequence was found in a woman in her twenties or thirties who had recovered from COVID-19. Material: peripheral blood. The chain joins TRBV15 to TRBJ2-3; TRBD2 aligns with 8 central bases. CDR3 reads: CATGGLETTDTQYF. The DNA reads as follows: TGTGCCACCGGGGGACTAGAAACCACAGATACGCAGTATTTT.